This T cell receptor beta chain appears in the sequencing data of a study of blood T cell repertoires in COVID-19. Turning to the study itself: Sites in the United States, Italy and Spain provided acute and convalescent COVID-19 samples. T cells, B-cell-depleted T cells, or PBMCs provided the cDNA or gDNA that served as material.

J lost 8 bases, V lost 0 bases, and 12 bases had no gene match. The CDR3 runs 17 residues. Germline V CDR1 and CDR2: SGHRS, YFSETQ. In the source study's methods: Researchers report that nucleated cell counts were estimated from reference gene primer amplification. Only in-frame clones appear in the TCRdb table, and some are missing; sequencing was by immunoSEQ multiplex PCR. The V and J calls and the clone size are those of that table, but D and trimming were determined from the DNA. The repertoire holds approximately 100,000 clones, 80% to 90% seen once, with about 30% in the top ten. Material: peripheral blood. This receptor was identified in a woman of 80 years or more with acute or convalescent COVID-19. The rearrangement links TRBV5-1 to TRBJ2-1; the match to TRBD2 covers 9 bases. The CDR3 reads CASSLASGDPAVDEQFF. In DNA form, the CDR3 reads TGCGCCAGCAGCTTGGCTAGCGGGGACCCCGCGGTCGATGAGCAGTTCTTC. Full variable domain (remainder filled in from reference TRBV5-1 and TRBJ2-1): KAGVTQTPRYLIKTRGQQVTLSCSPISGHRSVSWYQQTPGQGLQFLFEYFSETQRNKGNFPGRFSGRQFSNSRSEMNVSTLELGDSALYLCASSLASGDPAVDEQFFGPGTRLTVL.